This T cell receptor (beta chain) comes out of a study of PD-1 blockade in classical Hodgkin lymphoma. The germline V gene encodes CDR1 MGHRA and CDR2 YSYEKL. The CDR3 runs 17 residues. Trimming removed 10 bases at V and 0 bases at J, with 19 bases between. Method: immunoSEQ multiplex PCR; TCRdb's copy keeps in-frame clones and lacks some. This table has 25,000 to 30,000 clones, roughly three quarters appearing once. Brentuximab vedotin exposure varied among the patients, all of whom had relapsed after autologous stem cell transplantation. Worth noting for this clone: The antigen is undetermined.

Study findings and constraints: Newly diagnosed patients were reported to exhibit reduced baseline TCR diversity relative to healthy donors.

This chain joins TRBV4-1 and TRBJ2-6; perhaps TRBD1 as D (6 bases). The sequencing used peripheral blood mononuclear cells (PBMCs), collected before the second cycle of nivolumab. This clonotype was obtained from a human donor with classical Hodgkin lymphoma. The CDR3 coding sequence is TGCGCCACTGCCGATCAGGGGCGATCCTCTGGGGCCAACGTCCTGACTTTC. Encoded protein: CATADQGRSSGANVLTF.